This passage covers 18 T cell receptor beta chains from one sample sequenced in a study of molecular identifiers for immune sequencing clone quantification. TCRdb reprocessed the PCR reads via MiXCR and lists one record per CDR3 protein. The sample consists of over 600,000 distinct CDR3 sequences, just under 20% of them appearing once. Sequencing input: naive CD8+ T cells from blood, with Jurkat cell RNA spiked in. Subset reported: FACS-sorted CD8+CD4-CCR7+CD45RA+ naive T cells. These receptors were taken from a human donor in good health. Some libraries in this study had Jurkat cell RNA spiked in.

The gene calls are TRBV27 and TRBJ2-7; 9 bases are shared with TRBD2. V trimming: 5 bases; J trimming: 6 bases; junction bases outside the gene matches: 17. Germline CDR1 and CDR2: MNHEY and SMNVEV (reference sequence). The CDR3 has 17 amino acids. The CDR3 bases are TGTGCCAGCAGTGGACTAAACCTAGCGGGATCGGCCCCCGAGCAGTACTTC. Encoded protein: CASSGLNLAGSAPEQYF.

This clonotype was recorded many times. This chain links TRBV11-2 with TRBJ2-4; D gene ambiguous. V dropped 4 bases and J dropped 1 base, with 8 bases sitting between them. The CDR3 spans 14 residues. Germline CDR1 and CDR2: SGHAT and FQNNGV. The CDR3 sequence: CASSYLAAKNIQYF. CDR3 coding DNA: TGTGCCAGCAGCTACCTCGCGGCCAAAAACATTCAGTACTTC.

Many counts were recorded for this clonotype. The V and J genes are TRBV7-9 and TRBJ2-3; no definite D call. The CDR3 runs 13 residues. Germline assignment: CDR1 SEHNR and CDR2 FQNEAQ (reference sequence). Trimming pared 8 bases from V and 0 bases from J, leaving 9 bases between. This CDR3 reads CASLPTSTDTQYF. DNA of the CDR3: TGTGCCAGCCTACCCACTAGCACAGATACGCAGTATTTT.

Only a few counts were recorded for this clonotype. A read error is possible here, since a much larger clone lies one base away. CDR3 sequence (DNA): TGTGCCAGCAGTCCGACTAGCGGGATCGAAACCATTCAGTACTTC. This encodes CASSPTSGIETIQYF. The chain has TRBV7-9 and TRBJ2-4; 11 nucleotides line up with TRBD2. CDR1 and CDR2 from the germline V gene are SEHNR and FQNEAQ (reference sequence). The CDR3 has 15 amino acids. The trim removed 6 bases at V and 9 bases at J, leaving 10 bases unmatched.

This clonotype was counted ten times or more. This chain connects TRBV12-3 or TRBV12-4 to TRBJ2-5, with D possibly matching TRBD1 (6 bases). The V end was cut by 6 bases, the J end by 3 bases, with 17 bases between. The CDR3 is made up of 15 amino acids. In nucleotides, the CDR3 is TGTGCCAGCAGACCCATACAGGGTGGAGAAGAGACCCAGTACTTC. Amino acids: CASRPIQGGEETQYF.

This clonotype was recorded at least ten times. This chain links TRBV4-3 with TRBJ2-2; D not certain. This CDR3 comprises 16 residues. The germline gives CDR1 LGHNA, CDR2 YSLEER. The V gene lost 5 bases and the J gene lost 0 bases, with 13 bases spanning the gap. CDR3 protein: CASSSRVMANTGELFF. For the CDR3, the DNA is TGCGCCAGCAGCTCGCGAGTGATGGCGAACACCGGGGAGCTGTTTTTT.

This clonotype was seen many times. A read error may produce the germline difference seen at one junction end. The rearrangement joins TRBV7-6 to TRBJ1-2; D gene uncertain. CDR3 length equals 13 residues. Germline CDR1 SGHVS, CDR2 FNYEAQ. This CDR3 is CASSLERSYGYTF. In DNA form, the CDR3 reads TGTGCCAGCAGTTTAGAACGGTCCTATGGCTACACCTTC.

Many counts were recorded for this clonotype. The chain links TRBV6-2 or TRBV6-3 to TRBJ2-1; 10 nucleotides agree with TRBD2. J lost 7 bases, V lost 4 bases, and 7 bases had no gene match. Looked up from germline, CDR1 is MNHEY and CDR2 is SVGEGT. The CDR3 is 15 amino acids. CDR3 amino acids: CASSLPSGGANEQFF. The CDR3 DNA reads TGTGCCAGCAGTTTACCCAGCGGGGGGGCAAATGAGCAGTTCTTC.

A remark on this clonotype: A much larger clone differs from this one at a single base, so this may be a read error. V and J are TRBV29-1 and TRBJ2-7, with 11 bases matching TRBD2. Germline CDR1 SQVTM, CDR2 ANQGSEA. This CDR3 has 14 residues. The CDR3 spells CSAGTSGLSYGQYF. In nucleotides, the CDR3 is TGCAGCGCTGGGACTAGCGGCCTCTCCTACGGGCAGTACTTC.

This clonotype was detected ten times or more. V gene TRBV6-5 combines with J gene TRBJ1-1; TRBD1 agrees at 8 bases. From germline, CDR1 is MNHEY and CDR2 SVGAGI. This CDR3 has 15 residues. Trimming cost V 2 bases and J 4 bases; bases outside gene matches: 6. CDR3 sequence (DNA): TGTGCCAGCAGTTACGATCAGGGGGCGCTCACTGAAGCTTTCTTT. It translates to CASSYDQGALTEAFF.

This clonotype has a count of ten or more. The chain joins TRBV12-3 or TRBV12-4 to TRBJ2-3; no definite D call. This CDR3 is 14 amino acids long. Trimming took off 4 bases at V and 8 bases at J, with 16 bases between the two ends. CDR3 DNA sequence: TGTGCCAGCAGTTCTCCACCTGAGGCACCTACGCAGTATTTT. Amino acids: CASSSPPEAPTQYF.

This clonotype showed up many times. The CDR3 coding sequence is TGTGCCAGCAGCCTCTTCGGGGGGGGTTACGAGCAGTACTTC. Translated, it gives CASSLFGGGYEQYF. J is TRBJ2-7 and V is TRBV13; 8 bases match TRBD2. Trimming cost V 5 bases and J 4 bases; bases outside gene matches: 7. Per the germline V gene, CDR1 is PRHDT and CDR2 is FYEKMQ (reference sequence). The CDR3 extends over 14 amino acids.

Comment on this clonotype: A much larger clone differs from this one at a single base, so this may be a read error. The V gene is TRBV19, the J gene TRBJ2-3; 8 bases match TRBD2. Germline V gives CDR1 LNHDA, CDR2 SQIVND (reference sequence). The CDR3 is 13 amino acids. CDR3 protein: CASTWTSTDMQYF. CDR3 in DNA: TGTGCCAGTACCTGGACTAGCACAGATATGCAGTATTTT. Together with reference TRBV19 and TRBJ2-3, the CDR3 gives the full variable domain: DGGITQSPKYLFRKEGQNVTLSCEQNLNHDAMYWYRQDPGQGLRLIYYSQIVNDFQKGDIAEGYSVSREKKESFPLTVTSAQKNPTAFYLCASTWTSTDMQYFGPGTRLTVL.

As concerns this clonotype: A read error may explain this, as a much larger clone is one base away. No conserved phenylalanine or tryptophan is present at the end of the CDR3, so a read error is the likely explanation. The chain employs TRBV12-3 or TRBV12-4 and TRBJ2-7; D unclear. The CDR3 is made up of 12 amino acids. The V and J ends lost 3 bases and 2 bases respectively, with 5 bases between them. This CDR3 is CASSFSPYEQYY. Here the CDR3 DNA reads TGTGCCAGCAGTTTCAGTCCCTACGAGCAGTACTAC.

The chain couples TRBV19 to TRBJ2-2; TRBD2 might be the D (6 bases). Trimming pared 1 base from V and 6 bases from J, leaving 21 bases between. The CDR3 covers 18 residues. The germline CDR1 and CDR2 sequences are LNHDA and SQIVND (reference sequence). The CDR3 is CASSIVAAGVPTAGELFF. In nucleotides, the CDR3 is TGTGCCAGTAGTATAGTAGCAGCGGGTGTCCCAACTGCCGGGGAGCTGTTTTTT. The full variable domain, in which reference TRBV19 and TRBJ2-2 provide the parts outside the CDR3, is DGGITQSPKYLFRKEGQNVTLSCEQNLNHDAMYWYRQDPGQGLRLIYYSQIVNDFQKGDIAEGYSVSREKKESFPLTVTSAQKNPTAFYLCASSIVAAGVPTAGELFFGEGSRLTVL.

This clonotype was recorded at least ten times. The chain combines TRBV5-4 with TRBJ1-2, with 7 bases aligning to TRBD1. V dropped 3 bases and J dropped 2; count of bases not matched to a gene: 4. The CDR3 contains 14 residues. Germline assignment: CDR1 SGHNT and CDR2 YYREEE (reference sequence). CDR3 sequence (DNA): TGTGCCAGCAGCTCCGGGACAGAAAACTATGGCTACACCTTC. This codes for CASSSGTENYGYTF. The full variable domain, in which reference TRBV5-4 and TRBJ1-2 provide the parts outside the CDR3, is ETGVTQSPTHLIKTRGQQVTLRCSSQSGHNTVSWYQQALGQGPQFIFQYYREEENGRGNFPPRFSGLQFPNYSSELNVNALELDDSALYLCASSSGTENYGYTFGSGTRLTVV.

This clonotype was counted a few times. V usage is TRBV7-9 and J usage is TRBJ1-2, with 7 positions matching TRBD1. V gave up 6 bases and J gave up 3 bases; unmatched junction bases: 7. The length of the CDR3 is 14 residues. Germline V gene sequence: CDR1 SEHNR, CDR2 FQNEAQ (reference sequence). The CDR3 DNA is TGTGCCAGCAGTCCCATGACAGGGCACTATGGCTACACCTTC. Its protein product is CASSPMTGHYGYTF.

A few counts support this clonotype. V usage is TRBV30 and J usage is TRBJ2-3; D unclear. The CDR3 loop spans 14 amino acids. CDR1 is GTSNPN, CDR2 SVGIG, per germline (reference sequence). V lost 0 bases, J lost 3 bases, and 10 bases lay in between. The CDR3: CAWSVLQRTDTQYF. CDR3 bases: TGTGCCTGGAGTGTACTTCAGAGAACAGATACGCAGTATTTT.